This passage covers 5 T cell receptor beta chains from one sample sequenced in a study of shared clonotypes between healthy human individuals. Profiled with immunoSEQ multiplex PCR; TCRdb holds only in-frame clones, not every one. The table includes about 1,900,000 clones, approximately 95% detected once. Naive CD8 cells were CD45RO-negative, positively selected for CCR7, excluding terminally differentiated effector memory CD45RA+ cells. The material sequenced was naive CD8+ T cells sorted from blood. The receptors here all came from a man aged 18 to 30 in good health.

As DNA, the CDR3 is TGTGCCAGCAGTGCACCGGGACAGATACAAGAGACCCAGTACTTC. It is translated as CASSAPGQIQETQYF. The J gene is TRBJ2-5, the V gene TRBV27, with 7 bases matching TRBD1. Germline CDR1 MNHEY, CDR2 SMNVEV (reference sequence). The CDR3 runs to 15 residues. The V segment lost 5 bases and the J segment 2 bases; nucleotides outside the gene matches: 8.

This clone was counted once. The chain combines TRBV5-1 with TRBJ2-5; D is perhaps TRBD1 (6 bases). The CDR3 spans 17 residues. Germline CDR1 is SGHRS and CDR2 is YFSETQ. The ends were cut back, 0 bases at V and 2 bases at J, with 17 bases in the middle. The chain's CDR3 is CASSLDITGLGQETQYF. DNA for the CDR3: TGCGCCAGCAGCTTGGATATAACAGGGTTGGGACAAGAGACCCAGTACTTC.

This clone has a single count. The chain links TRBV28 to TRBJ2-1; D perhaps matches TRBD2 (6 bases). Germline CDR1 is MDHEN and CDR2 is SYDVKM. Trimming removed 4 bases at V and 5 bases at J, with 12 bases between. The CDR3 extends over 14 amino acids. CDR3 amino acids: CASSYASAHNEQFF. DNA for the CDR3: TGTGCCAGCAGTTACGCTAGCGCCCACAATGAGCAGTTCTTC. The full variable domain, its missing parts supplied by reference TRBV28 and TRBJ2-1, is DVKVTQSSRYLVKRTGEKVFLECVQDMDHENMFWYRQDPGLGLRLIYFSYDVKMKEKGDIPEGYSVSREKKERFSLILESASTNQTSMYLCASSYASAHNEQFFGPGTRLTVL.

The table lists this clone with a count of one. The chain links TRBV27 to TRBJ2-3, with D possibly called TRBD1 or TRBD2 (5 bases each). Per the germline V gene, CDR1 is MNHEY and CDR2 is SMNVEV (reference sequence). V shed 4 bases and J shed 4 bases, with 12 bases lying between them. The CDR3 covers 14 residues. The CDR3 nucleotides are TGTGCCAGCAGTTGGACCACGGGGCCAGATACGCAGTATTTT. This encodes CASSWTTGPDTQYF.

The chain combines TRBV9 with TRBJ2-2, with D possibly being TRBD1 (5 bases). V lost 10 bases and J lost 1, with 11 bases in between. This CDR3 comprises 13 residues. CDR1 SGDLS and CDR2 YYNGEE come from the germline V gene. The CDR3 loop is CAAGQGNTGELFF. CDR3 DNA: TGTGCCGCAGGGCAGGGGAACACCGGGGAGCTGTTTTTT. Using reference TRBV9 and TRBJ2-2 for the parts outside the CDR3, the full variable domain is DSGVTQTPKHLITATGQRVTLRCSPRSGDLSVYWYQQSLDQGLQFLIQYYNGEERAKGNILERFSAQQFPDLHSELNLSSLELGDSALYFCAAGQGNTGELFFGEGSRLTVL.